This T cell receptor (beta chain) comes out of a study of blood T cell repertoires in COVID-19. About the research overall: There were acute and convalescent COVID-19 samples, and they came from the United States, Italy and Spain. Sample material is recorded as cDNA or gDNA derived from T cells, B-cell-depleted T cells, or PBMCs.

Germline CDR1 LGHDT, CDR2 YNNKEL (reference sequence). This CDR3 comprises 14 residues. Trimming took off 1 base at V and 11 bases at J, with 15 bases between the two ends. In the authors' methods: Researchers report that nucleated cell counts were estimated from reference gene primer amplification. Assay: immunoSEQ multiplex PCR; the TCRdb copy retains only in-frame clones and omits some. That table furnishes V, J and clone size, whereas the DNA furnished D and trimming. The sample lists some 210,000 clones, around 88% occurring once. The V gene is TRBV3-1 (or the pseudogene TRBV3-2), the J gene TRBJ1-5; D might be TRBD1 (5 bases). This TCR came from a man aged 50-59 years with active or convalescent COVID-19. Sequences were obtained from peripheral blood. DNA for the CDR3: TGTGCCAGCAGCCAAGGTATGCAGGGAAGGGCCCAGCATTTT. Protein product: CASSQGMQGRAQHF.